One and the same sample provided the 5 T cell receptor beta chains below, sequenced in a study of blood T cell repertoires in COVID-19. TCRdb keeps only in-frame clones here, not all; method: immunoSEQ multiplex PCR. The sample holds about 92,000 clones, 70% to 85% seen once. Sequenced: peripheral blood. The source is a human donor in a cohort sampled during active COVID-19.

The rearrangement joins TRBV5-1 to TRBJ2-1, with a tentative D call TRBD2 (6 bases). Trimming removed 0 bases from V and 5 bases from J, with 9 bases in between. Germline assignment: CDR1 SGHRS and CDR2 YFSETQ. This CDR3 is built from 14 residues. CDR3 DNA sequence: TGCGCCAGCAGCTTGGCCGGGGGAAACAATGAGCAGTTCTTC. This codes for CASSLAGGNNEQFF.

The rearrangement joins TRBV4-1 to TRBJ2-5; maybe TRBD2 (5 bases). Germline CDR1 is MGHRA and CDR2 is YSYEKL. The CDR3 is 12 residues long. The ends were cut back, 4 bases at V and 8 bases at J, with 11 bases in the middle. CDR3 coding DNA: TGCGCCAGCAGCCCGGAAGAGGGAACCCAGTACTTC. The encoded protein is CASSPEEGTQYF.

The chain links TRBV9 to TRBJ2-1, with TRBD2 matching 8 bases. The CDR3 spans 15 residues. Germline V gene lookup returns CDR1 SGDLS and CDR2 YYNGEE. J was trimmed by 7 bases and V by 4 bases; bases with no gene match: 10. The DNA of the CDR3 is TGTGCCAGCAGCCCCCTGCTTAGCGGGGCTAATGAGCAGTTCTTC. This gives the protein CASSPLLSGANEQFF.

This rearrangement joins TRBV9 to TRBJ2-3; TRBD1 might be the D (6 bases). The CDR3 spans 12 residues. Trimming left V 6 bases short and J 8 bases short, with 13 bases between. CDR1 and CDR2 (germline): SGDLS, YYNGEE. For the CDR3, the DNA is TGTGCCAGCAAAGGTACAGGGCTTACGCAGTATTTT. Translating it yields CASKGTGLTQYF.

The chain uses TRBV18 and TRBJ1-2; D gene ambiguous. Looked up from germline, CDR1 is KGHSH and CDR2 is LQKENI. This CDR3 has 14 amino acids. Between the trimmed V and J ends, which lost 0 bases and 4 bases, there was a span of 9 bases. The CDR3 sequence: CASSPPLDGYGYTF. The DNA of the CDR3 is TGTGCCAGCTCACCACCGCTAGACGGCTATGGCTACACCTTC.